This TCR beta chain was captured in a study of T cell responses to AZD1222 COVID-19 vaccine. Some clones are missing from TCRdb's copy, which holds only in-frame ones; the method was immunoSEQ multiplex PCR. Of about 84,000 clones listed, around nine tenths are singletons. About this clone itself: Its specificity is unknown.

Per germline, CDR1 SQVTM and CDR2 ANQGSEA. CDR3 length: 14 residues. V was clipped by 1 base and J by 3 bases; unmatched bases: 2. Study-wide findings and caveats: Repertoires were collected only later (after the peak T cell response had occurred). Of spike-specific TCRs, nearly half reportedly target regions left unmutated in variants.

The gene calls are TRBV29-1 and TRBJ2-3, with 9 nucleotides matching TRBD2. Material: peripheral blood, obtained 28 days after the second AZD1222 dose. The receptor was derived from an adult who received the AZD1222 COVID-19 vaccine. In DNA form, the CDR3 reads TGCAGCGTTGAAGTGGCGGGGGGGACAGATACGCAGTATTTT. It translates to CSVEVAGGTDTQYF.